This passage covers 25 T cell receptor beta chains from one sample sequenced in a study of cytomegalovirus exposure and HLA in healthy donors. It was with 60 Vbeta and 13 Jbeta primers that the PCR ran. Repertoires were generated with immunoSEQ multiplex PCR, while TCRdb's copy carries only in-frame clones and drops some. Its table records 75,000 to 90,000 clones. The sample taken for sequencing was PBMCs. The origin of the receptors is a woman aged 55-69 years in good health and CMV-seronegative.

The V and J genes are TRBV21-1 and TRBJ2-2; TRBD2, the table's D call, lacks a check against the DNA. TRBV21-1 is a documented pseudogene. This CDR3 contains 16 residues. In nucleotides, the CDR3 is TGTGCCAGCAACCGCCAGCGGGAGCCGAACACCGGGGAGCTGTTTTTT. Translating it yields CASNRQREPNTGELFF.

The V call is TRBV28, the J call TRBJ2-7, with TRBD1 matching over 8 bases. This CDR3 contains 15 residues. With 2 bases clipped from V and 0 bases from J, the junction kept 3 bases outside the gene matches. Germline CDR1 is MDHEN and CDR2 is SYDVKM. The CDR3 coding sequence is TGTGCCAGCAGTTTACAGGGACAGGCCTCCTACGAGCAGTACTTC. It encodes CASSLQGQASYEQYF.

The chain recombines TRBV5-1 with TRBJ1-4; D remains unclear. CDR1 and CDR2 from the germline V gene are SGHRS and YFSETQ. Trimming removed 1 base at V and 0 bases at J, with 4 bases between. The CDR3 sequence is 14 residues long. CDR3 amino acids: CASSLSATNEKLFF. The CDR3 DNA sequence: TGCGCCAGCAGCTTGTCGGCAACTAATGAAAAACTGTTTTTT.

This rearrangement joins TRBV2 to TRBJ2-7; D not resolved. CDR1 and CDR2 from the germline V gene are SNHLY and FYNNEI. The V end was cut by 4 bases, the J end by 2 bases, with 12 bases between. The CDR3 length is 14 residues. CDR3 DNA sequence: TGTGCCAGCAGTGTAAATGGCAGGACCTACGAGCAGTACTTC. It specifies CASSVNGRTYEQYF.

The chain uses TRBV29-1 and TRBJ2-1; D might be TRBD2 (5 bases). The CDR3 is 14 residues long. Trimming removed 7 bases from V and 4 bases from J, with 17 bases in between. Germline V gives CDR1 SQVTM, CDR2 ANQGSEA. CDR3 DNA: TGCAGCGCCTCGGGGTTAATCGAATACAATGAGCAGTTCTTC. Amino acids: CSASGLIEYNEQFF.

About this clone itself: The junction and the germline gene differ at one end; a read error may be behind it. The rearrangement uses TRBV11-3 and TRBJ2-3, with unresolved D. Per germline, CDR1 SGHNT and CDR2 YENEEA. The CDR3 runs 13 residues. As DNA, the CDR3 is TGTGCCAGCAGCGACCCATACACAGATACGCGGTATTTT. Residues: CASSDPYTDTRYF.

The chain combines TRBV28 with TRBJ1-5; D unclear. Germline V gene sequence: CDR1 MDHEN, CDR2 SYDVKM. The CDR3 runs to 15 residues. V was trimmed by 5 bases and J by 0 bases, leaving 11 bases between them. CDR3 protein: CASSQASLSNQPQHF. The CDR3 DNA reads as TGTGCCAGCAGTCAAGCGAGCCTTAGCAATCAGCCCCAGCATTTT. The variable domain in full, with the rest retrieved from reference TRBV28 and TRBJ1-5, is DVKVTQSSRYLVKRTGEKVFLECVQDMDHENMFWYRQDPGLGLRLIYFSYDVKMKEKGDIPEGYSVSREKKERFSLILESASTNQTSMYLCASSQASLSNQPQHFGDGTRLSIL.

This chain connects TRBV7-3 to TRBJ2-5; 14 bases fit TRBD2. The CDR3 is 18 residues long. The V gene end was trimmed by 5 bases and the J gene end by 11 bases; junction bases not matched to a gene: 19. CDR1 is SGHTA, CDR2 FQGTGA, per germline. CDR3: CASSPSGTSGSRVREQYF. The CDR3 coding sequence is TGTGCCAGCAGCCCAAGCGGGACTAGCGGGAGCCGGGTGAGGGAGCAGTACTTC.

This rearrangement joins TRBV11-2 to TRBJ2-7, with D possibly being TRBD1 (6 bases). CDR3 size: 15 residues. V was trimmed by 4 bases and J by 0 bases, leaving 13 bases between them. CDR1 SGHAT and CDR2 FQNNGV come from the germline V gene. The CDR3 region is CASSYTGTSSYEQYF. DNA of the CDR3: TGTGCCAGCAGCTATACAGGGACGAGCTCCTACGAGCAGTACTTC.

This sequence joins TRBV7-9 and TRBJ2-5, with TRBD1 identical over 12 bases. CDR3 size: 17 residues. Trimming took 4 bases from V and 5 from J; bases not matched to a gene: 11. Germline V CDR1 and CDR2: SEHNR, FQNEAQ (reference sequence). The CDR3 sequence: CASSSTPGTGGEETQYF. For the CDR3, the DNA is TGTGCCAGCAGCTCGACTCCCGGGACAGGGGGCGAGGAGACCCAGTACTTC.

V and J are TRBV7-2 and TRBJ2-1; 12 nucleotides agree with TRBD2. The trim removed 5 bases at V and 6 bases at J, leaving 5 bases unmatched. The CDR3 runs 15 residues. Germline values: CDR1 SGHTA, CDR2 FQGNSA. The DNA of the CDR3 is TGTGCCAGCAGCCAAGGACTAGCGGGATTCAATGAGCAGTTCTTC. Translating it yields CASSQGLAGFNEQFF.

The V gene is TRBV11-1, the J gene TRBJ2-5; 10 bases fit TRBD2. The germline V gene encodes CDR1 SGHAT and CDR2 FQDESV (reference sequence). This CDR3 spans 15 amino acids. With 1 base clipped from V and 5 bases from J, the junction kept 4 bases outside the gene matches. CDR3 sequence (DNA): TGTGCCAGCAGCTTAGAACTAGCGGGGAGGGAGACCCAGTACTTC. Translated: CASSLELAGRETQYF.

The J gene is TRBJ2-7, the V gene TRBV18; 10 bases align to TRBD1. CDR1 and CDR2 (germline): KGHSH, LQKENI. There are 14 residues in the CDR3. V lost 3 bases, J lost 12 bases, and 11 bases stayed unmatched. The CDR3 is CASSPTDRGTHPYF. CDR3 nucleotide sequence: TGTGCCAGCTCACCGACGGACAGGGGGACTCACCCGTACTTC.

The chain combines TRBV7-8 with TRBJ2-7; 7 bases fit TRBD2. The CDR3 is 17 amino acids. With V trimmed by 1 base and J by 0 bases, 9 bases remained unmatched. CDR1 SGHVS and CDR2 FQNEAQ come from the germline V gene. CDR3 nucleotide sequence: TGTGCCAGCAGCTTAGGGGTCGGGCGGGAGCGCTCCTACGAGCAGTACTTC. It is translated as CASSLGVGRERSYEQYF.

Concerning this clone itself: At one end the junction does not follow the germline gene, possibly because of a read error. This same CDR3 is encoded by further DNA sequences in the sample. V is TRBV2 and J is TRBJ2-1; D gene uncertain. Germline lookup yields CDR1 SNHLY and CDR2 FYNNEI. This CDR3 comprises 14 residues. The CDR3 here is CASSTDSSYNEQFF. CDR3 bases: TGTGCCAGCAGTACCGATAGCTCCTACAATGAACAGTTCTTC.

J is TRBJ1-5 and V is TRBV28; D is undetermined. The CDR3 contains 15 residues. The germline gives CDR1 MDHEN, CDR2 SYDVKM. Deletions cut 1 base from V and 0 bases from J, with 7 bases between. The CDR3 DNA reads as TGTGCCAGCAGTTTATACAGCATTAGCAATCAGCCCCAGCATTTT. Residues: CASSLYSISNQPQHF.

V usage is TRBV19 and J usage is TRBJ2-1; 9 bases are a match to TRBD2. Germline assignment: CDR1 LNHDA and CDR2 SQIVND (reference sequence). The CDR3 has 14 amino acids. The V and J ends lost 7 bases and 3 bases, in that order; junction bases with no gene match: 4. This CDR3 reads CASMRGGDYNEQFF. CDR3 coding DNA: TGTGCCAGTATGCGGGGGGGGGACTACAATGAGCAGTTCTTC.

The chain combines TRBV19 with TRBJ2-1; D unclear. Germline V CDR1 and CDR2: LNHDA, SQIVND (reference sequence). This CDR3 region has 14 residues. Trimming left V 1 base short and J 6 bases short, with 10 bases between. The CDR3 sequence: CASSIGANTNEQFF. The CDR3 nucleotides are TGTGCCAGTAGTATAGGGGCTAACACCAATGAGCAGTTCTTC.

V usage is TRBV6-5 and J usage is TRBJ2-5, with TRBD2 matching over 14 bases. Looked up from germline, CDR1 is MNHEY and CDR2 is SVGAGI. The CDR3 extends over 15 amino acids. The V segment lost 5 bases and the J segment 5 bases; nucleotides outside the gene matches: 4. The CDR3 coding sequence is TGTGCCAGCAGTAGACTAGCGGGAGGGCGGGAGACCCAGTACTTC. It encodes CASSRLAGGRETQYF.

CDR3 region: CATSRDLSSGGRTDTQYF. The CDR3 nucleotides are TGTGCCACCAGCAGAGATTTGAGTAGCGGGGGACGCACAGATACGCAGTATTTT. This chain joins TRBV15 and TRBJ2-3, with 9 bases aligning to TRBD2. Trimming took 0 bases from V and 1 from J; bases not matched to a gene: 8. CDR1 and CDR2 (germline): LNHNV, YYDKDF (reference sequence). The CDR3 loop spans 18 amino acids.

V is TRBV6-1 and J is TRBJ1-5; the D gene is possibly TRBD1 (6 bases). The germline CDR1 and CDR2 sequences are MNHNS and SASEGT. The CDR3 runs 13 residues. V was clipped by 6 bases and J by 5 bases, with 11 bases between them. The CDR3 sequence is CASREHRDQPQHF. The CDR3 region has the DNA TGTGCCAGCAGGGAACACAGGGATCAGCCCCAGCATTTT.

This sequence joins TRBV5-4 and TRBJ2-3, with TRBD1 as a possible D gene (6 bases). Trimming cost V 1 base and J 6 bases, with 9 bases left between them. The CDR3 extends over 13 amino acids. Germline CDR1 and CDR2: SGHNT and YYREEE (reference sequence). The DNA for the CDR3 is TGTGCCAGCAGCTTGCCAGGGGCCGATACGCAGTATTTT. This sequence encodes CASSLPGADTQYF.

This chain joins TRBV7-2 and TRBJ2-1; 7 nucleotides align to TRBD2. The CDR3 runs to 19 residues. In germline, CDR1 is SGHTA, CDR2 FQGNSA. With 5 bases clipped from V and 0 bases from J, the junction kept 16 bases outside the gene matches. The CDR3 region is CASSLRGLAVPSSYNEQFF. The CDR3 bases are TGTGCCAGCAGCCTTAGAGGCCTAGCGGTCCCGAGCTCCTACAATGAGCAGTTCTTC.

The chain combines TRBV28 with TRBJ2-5, with a tentative D call TRBD2 (5 bases). The CDR3 runs to 16 residues. Germline loops: CDR1 MDHEN, CDR2 SYDVKM. The germline V and J ends were trimmed by 3 bases and 5 bases, with 19 bases remaining between them. The CDR3 is CASSLSAPGRGETQYF. Here the CDR3 DNA reads TGTGCCAGCAGTTTGTCGGCGCCGGGGAGAGGGGAGACCCAGTACTTC.

CDR3 residues: CASSPRGGQGGTNYGYTF. The CDR3 DNA is TGTGCCAGCAGTCCTAGGGGGGGACAGGGAGGAACAAACTATGGCTACACCTTC. The chain uses TRBV7-8 and TRBJ1-2; 9 bases are shared with TRBD1. There are 18 residues in the CDR3. The J segment lost 2 bases and the V segment lost 6 bases, leaving 16 bases of the junction unmatched. Germline V gene sequence: CDR1 SGHVS, CDR2 FQNEAQ.